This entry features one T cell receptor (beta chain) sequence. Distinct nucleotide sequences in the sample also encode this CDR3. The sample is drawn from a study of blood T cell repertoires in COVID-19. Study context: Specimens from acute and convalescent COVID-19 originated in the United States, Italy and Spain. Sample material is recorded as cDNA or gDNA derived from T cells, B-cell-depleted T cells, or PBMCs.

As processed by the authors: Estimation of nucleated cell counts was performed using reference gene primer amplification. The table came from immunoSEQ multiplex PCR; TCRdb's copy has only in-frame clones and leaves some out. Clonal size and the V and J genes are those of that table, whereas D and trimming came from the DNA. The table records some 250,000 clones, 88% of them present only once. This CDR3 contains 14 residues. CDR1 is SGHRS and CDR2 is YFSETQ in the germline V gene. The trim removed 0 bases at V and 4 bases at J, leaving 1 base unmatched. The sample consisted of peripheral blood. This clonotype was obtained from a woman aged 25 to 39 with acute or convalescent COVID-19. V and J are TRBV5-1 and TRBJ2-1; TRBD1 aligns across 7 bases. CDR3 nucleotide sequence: TGCGCCAGCAGCTTGGGACAGGGTTACAATGAGCAGTTCTTC. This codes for CASSLGQGYNEQFF. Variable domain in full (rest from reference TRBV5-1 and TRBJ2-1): KAGVTQTPRYLIKTRGQQVTLSCSPISGHRSVSWYQQTPGQGLQFLFEYFSETQRNKGNFPGRFSGRQFSNSRSEMNVSTLELGDSALYLCASSLGQGYNEQFFGPGTRLTVL.